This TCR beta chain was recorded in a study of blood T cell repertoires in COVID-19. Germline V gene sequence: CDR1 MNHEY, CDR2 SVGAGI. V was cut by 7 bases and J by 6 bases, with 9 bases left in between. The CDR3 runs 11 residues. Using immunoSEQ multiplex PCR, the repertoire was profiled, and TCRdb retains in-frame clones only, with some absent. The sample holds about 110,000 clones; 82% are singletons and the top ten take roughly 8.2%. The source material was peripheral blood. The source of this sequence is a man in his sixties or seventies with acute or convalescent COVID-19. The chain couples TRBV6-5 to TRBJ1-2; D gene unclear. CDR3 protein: CASKWRDGYTF. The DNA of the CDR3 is TGTGCCAGCAAATGGAGGGATGGCTACACCTTC.